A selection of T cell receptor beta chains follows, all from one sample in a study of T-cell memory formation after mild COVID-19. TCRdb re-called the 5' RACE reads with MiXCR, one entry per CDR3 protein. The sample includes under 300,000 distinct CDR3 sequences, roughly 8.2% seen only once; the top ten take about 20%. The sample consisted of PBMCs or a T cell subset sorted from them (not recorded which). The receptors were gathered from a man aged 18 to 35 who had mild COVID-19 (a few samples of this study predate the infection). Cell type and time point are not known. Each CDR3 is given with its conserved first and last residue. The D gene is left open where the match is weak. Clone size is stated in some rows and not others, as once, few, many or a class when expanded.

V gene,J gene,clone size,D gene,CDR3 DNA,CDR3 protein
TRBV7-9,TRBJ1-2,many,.,TGTGCCAGCAGCTTATCGGAGGGCTACACCTTC,CASSLSEGYTF
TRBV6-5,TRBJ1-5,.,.,TGTGCCAGCAGTTACTCGGGGACGGCCAATCAGCCCCAGCATTTT,CASSYSGTANQPQHF
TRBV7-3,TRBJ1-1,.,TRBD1,TGTGCCAGCAGCCCAAGGGGGCAGGGGGCTGACACTGGAGCTTTCTTT,CASSPRGQGADTGAFF
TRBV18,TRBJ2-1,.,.,TGTGCCAGCTCACCGCAGGGAGATGAGCAGTTCTTC,CASSPQGDEQFF
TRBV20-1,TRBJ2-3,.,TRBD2,TGCAGTGCTCCCCGGACTAGCGTAGATACGCAGTATTTT,CSAPRTSVDTQYF
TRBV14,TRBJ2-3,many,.,TGTGCCAGCAGCCAAGTATTAACAGTCACGACAGATACGCAGTATTTT,CASSQVLTVTTDTQYF
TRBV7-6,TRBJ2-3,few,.,TGTGCCAGCAGTCGGGGACCCGGGATTGATACGCAGTATTTT,CASSRGPGIDTQYF
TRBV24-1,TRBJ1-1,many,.,TGTGCCACCAGTGAGTACACTGAAGCTTTCTTT,CATSEYTEAFF
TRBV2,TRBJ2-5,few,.,TGTGCCAGCAGGGCCCCGGGGCGAGAGACCCAGTACTTC,CASRAPGRETQYF
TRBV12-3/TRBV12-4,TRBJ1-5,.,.,TGTGCCAGCAGTTTAGTTCTACAGGACAATCAGCCCCAGCATTTT,CASSLVLQDNQPQHF
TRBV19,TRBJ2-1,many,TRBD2,TGTGCCAGTAGCCGGACTAGCGGCACCTACAATGAGCAGTTCTTC,CASSRTSGTYNEQFF
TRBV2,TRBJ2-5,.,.,TGTGCCAGCAGTCCTCCCGGACCTCGGGGGGAGACCCAGTACTTC,CASSPPGPRGETQYF
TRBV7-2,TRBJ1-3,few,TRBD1,TGTGCCAGCAGCCGGATGACAGGGGAAAACACCATATATTTT,CASSRMTGENTIYF
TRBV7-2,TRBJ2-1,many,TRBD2,TGTGCCAGCAGCCGGACTAGCTCCGAGGTGCGGCAGTTCTTC,CASSRTSSEVRQFF
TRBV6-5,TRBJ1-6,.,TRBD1,TGTGCCAGCAGTAGAGGGTGGGGGGACAGGGACTCACCCCTCCACTTT,CASSRGWGDRDSPLHF
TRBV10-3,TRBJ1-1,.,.,TGTGCCATCAGTGAGTCAGGCAGGGGTAACACTGAAGCTTTCTTT,CAISESGRGNTEAFF
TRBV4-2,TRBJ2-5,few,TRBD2,TGTGCCAGCAGCCAAGATTTGACTAGCGGCCCCCAAGAGACCCAGTACTTC,CASSQDLTSGPQETQYF
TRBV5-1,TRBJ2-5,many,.,TGCGCCAGCAGCTTGGATGCGGCAGGCTCCCAAGAGACCCAGTACTTC,CASSLDAAGSQETQYF
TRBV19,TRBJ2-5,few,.,TGTGCCAGTAGTCGGGACCACCAAGAGACCCAGTACTTC,CASSRDHQETQYF
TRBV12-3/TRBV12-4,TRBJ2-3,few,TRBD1,TGTGCCAGCAGCGACAGGGCCACAGATACGCAGTATTTT,CASSDRATDTQYF
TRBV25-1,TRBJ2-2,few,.,TGTGCCAGCAGTGAATCTAATGCATCGAACACCGGGGAGCTGTTTTTT,CASSESNASNTGELFF
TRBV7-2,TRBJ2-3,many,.,TGTGCCAGCAGCTTAGAGCGGACTACAGATACGCAGTATTTT,CASSLERTTDTQYF
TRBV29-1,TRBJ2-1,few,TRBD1,TGCAGCGTTGGGAACAGGGGTCTCTACAATGAGCAGTTCTTC,CSVGNRGLYNEQFF
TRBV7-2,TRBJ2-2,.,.,TGTGCCAGCAGCCCCTCCAACGGGGCGGTCACCGGGGAGCTGTTTTTT,CASSPSNGAVTGELFF
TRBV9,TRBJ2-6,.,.,TGTGCCAGCAGCTCCCCCAAGGCGCCTGGGGCCAACGTCCTGACTTTC,CASSSPKAPGANVLTF
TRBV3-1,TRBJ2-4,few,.,TGTGCCAGCAGCCAAATAGGGGGGTCCGCCAAAAACATTCAGTACTTC,CASSQIGGSAKNIQYF
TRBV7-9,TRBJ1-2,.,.,TGTGCCAGCAGCCCCGCAGGGACCTATGGCTACACCTTC,CASSPAGTYGYTF
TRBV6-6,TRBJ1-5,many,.,TGTGCCAGCAGTTACATCCGGGGTCTACGCAATCAGCCCCAGCATTTT,CASSYIRGLRNQPQHF
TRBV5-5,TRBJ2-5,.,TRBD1,TGTGCCAGCAGTCCACCGCCGGGACAGGGGGCAGAGACCCAGTACTTC,CASSPPPGQGAETQYF
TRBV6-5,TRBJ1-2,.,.,TGTGCCAGCAGTCTCGGGGAGGGGTCCTATGGCTACACCTTC,CASSLGEGSYGYTF
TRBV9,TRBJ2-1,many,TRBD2,TGTGCCAGCAGCGCCGGACTAGAGCTGTACAATGAGCAGTTCTTC,CASSAGLELYNEQFF
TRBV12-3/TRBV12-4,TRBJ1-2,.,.,TGTGCCAGCAGTCCCCGACGGGGTCCCATTGATGGCTACACCTTC,CASSPRRGPIDGYTF
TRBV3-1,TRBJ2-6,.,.,TGTGCCAGCAGCCAAGGGCCGGGACAACGTCCTGCCCCTCGGGGCAGCTCTGGGGCCAACGTCCTGACTTTC,CASSQGPGQRPAPRGSSGANVLTF
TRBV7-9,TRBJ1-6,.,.,TGTGCCAGCAGCTTAAGCCAGGAATCACCCCTCCACTTT,CASSLSQESPLHF
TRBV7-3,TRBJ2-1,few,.,TGTGCCAGCAGCACATACAGGGCGAATGAGCAGTTCTTC,CASSTYRANEQFF
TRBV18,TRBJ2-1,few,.,TGTGCCAGCTCTACCCCGGGGGCCAATGAGCAGTTCTTC,CASSTPGANEQFF
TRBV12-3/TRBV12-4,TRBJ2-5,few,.,TGTGCCAGCAGTAGGGGGGGGGTAGAGACCCAGTACTTC,CASSRGGVETQYF
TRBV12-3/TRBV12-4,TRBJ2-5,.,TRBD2,TGTGCCAGCAGTCCCTGGCGGGGGTTGAGGGAGACCCAGTACTTC,CASSPWRGLRETQYF
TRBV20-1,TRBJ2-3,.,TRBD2,TGCAGTGCTATAGGTAGCGGGGGGAGCACAGATACGCAGTATTTT,CSAIGSGGSTDTQYF
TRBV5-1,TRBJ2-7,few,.,TGCGCCAGCAGCTTGGACCGGGACAACGAGCAGTACTTC,CASSLDRDNEQYF
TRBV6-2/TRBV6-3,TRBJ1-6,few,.,TGTGCCAGCAGTTACTCGGGGGTCTCGAATTCACCCCTCCACTTT,CASSYSGVSNSPLHF
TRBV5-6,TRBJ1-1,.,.,TGTGCCAGCAGCTGGGGACCAGGTAACACTGAAGCTTTCTTT,CASSWGPGNTEAFF
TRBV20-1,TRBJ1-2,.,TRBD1,TGCAGTGCTAGAAACAGGGGCACGGGTGGCTACACCTTC,CSARNRGTGGYTF
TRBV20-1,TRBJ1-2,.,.,TGCAGTGCTTCGACAGTTTCTTATGGCTACACCTTC,CSASTVSYGYTF
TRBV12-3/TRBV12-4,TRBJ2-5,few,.,TGTGCCAGCAGTTGGGGCAGGGCAGAGACCCAGTACTTC,CASSWGRAETQYF
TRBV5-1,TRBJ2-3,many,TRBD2,TGCGCCAGCAGCTCTGGGACTAGCGGGGGACTAGGCACAGATACGCAGTATTTT,CASSSGTSGGLGTDTQYF